This record concerns one T cell receptor beta chain sequence. Its antigen is unidentified. CD4+ T cells specific for antigen were expanded with viral peptide pools by the ViraFEST assay before sequencing. Upon completion of 10 to 11 days in culture, CD4+ T cells were isolated. Recipients of the vaccine had no prior SARS-CoV-2 infection and negative nucleocapsid antibodies. The authors replaced half the medium with IL-2 medium on days 3 and 7. This entry comes from a study of vaccination effects on CD4 cells after COVID-19. Assay: immunoSEQ multiplex PCR; the TCRdb copy retains only in-frame clones and omits some. The data contain 55,000 to 75,000 clones, roughly 72% of them singletons. Study observations and caveats: Healthy vaccine recipients' vaccine-induced clones were almost all SARS-CoV-2 mono-reactive. Marked clonal contraction of both clone types appeared late after vaccination. The study got few convalescent patients and did not collect any early post-infection timepoints.

V shed 4 bases and J shed 0 bases, with 14 bases lying between them. Germline CDR1 reads SGDLS; CDR2 reads YYNGEE. This CDR3 spans 16 amino acids. This TCR was sampled from a human donor who received a COVID-19 vaccine. The sequenced sample was CD4+ T cells from PBMCs cultured with HCoV-OC43 spike peptides, obtained before COVID-19 vaccination. As for subset: HCoV-OC43 spike overlapping peptide pool stimulation. V usage is TRBV9 and J usage is TRBJ2-1; tentative D call: TRBD2 (6 bases). In DNA, the CDR3 is TGTGCCAGCAGCCCTCATAGCGGAAGCTCCTACAATGAGCAGTTCTTC. Residues: CASSPHSGSSYNEQFF.